This T cell receptor beta chain appears in the sequencing data of a study of T cells in Graves' hyperthyroidism and ophthalmopathy. Study-wide results and caveats: Ophthalmopathy was predicted by the model a median of roughly 6 months ahead of onset. Blood samples included most of the expanded thyroid clonotypes exceeding 0.001.

TCR beta CDR3 region amplification was performed from RNA transcripts. With the HTBI primer set, the TCR CDR3 went through a first round of RT-PCR. TCRdb re-analysed the multiplex PCR reads in MiXCR, keeping a single row per CDR3 protein. The repertoire consists of under 250,000 distinct CDR3 sequences, with over 20% occurring once and the leading ten covering about a third. This clonotype was recorded at least ten times. Antigen specificity is unknown. Patients showing uncontrolled infection, other autoimmune disease, pregnancy or lactation were ineligible. In making diagnoses, clinical symptoms, serum thyroxine and TRAb, thyroid ultrasound and orbital computed tomography were all used. The V gene's germline CDR1 is SGHRS and CDR2 YFSETQ. V dropped 5 bases and J dropped 0 bases, with 8 bases sitting between them. CDR3 length: 13 residues.

The source of this sequence is a woman between 40 and 55 years old with Graves' ophthalmopathy. The specimen sequenced was blood. The rearrangement links TRBV5-1 to TRBJ2-5; D is undetermined. The CDR3 spells CASRLPNQETQYF. CDR3 nucleotide sequence: TGCGCCAGCAGGTTACCTAACCAAGAGACCCAGTACTTC.